This entry lists 20 T cell receptor beta chains sequenced from one sample in a study of cytomegalovirus exposure and HLA in healthy donors. Profiled with immunoSEQ multiplex PCR; TCRdb holds only in-frame clones, not every one. The sample includes about 110,000 clones, about 85% of them seen just once. Material: PBMCs. Every receptor here comes from a young woman in good health and CMV-seronegative.

The V gene is TRBV2, the J gene TRBJ2-5; TRBD2 aligns across 13 bases. CDR1 SNHLY and CDR2 FYNNEI come from the germline V gene. This CDR3 is 16 amino acids long. V lost 6 bases and J lost 5; bases outside the gene matches: 9. The CDR3, as DNA: TGTGCCAGCAGGGCGGGACTAGCGGGGCGGAGGGAGACCCAGTACTTC. Its translation: CASRAGLAGRRETQYF.

DNA of the CDR3: TGTGCCAGCAGTGAACCAGGGGGCTACGAGCAGTACTTC. Its translation: CASSEPGGYEQYF. The V call is TRBV2, the J call TRBJ2-7; 7 bases line up with TRBD1. V was pared by 2 bases and J by 3 bases, with 1 base of the junction left unmatched. CDR1 is SNHLY and CDR2 is FYNNEI in the germline V gene. This CDR3 comprises 13 residues. The whole variable domain, filled in from reference TRBV2 and TRBJ2-7, reads EPEVTQTPSHQVTQMGQEVILRCVPISNHLYFYWYRQILGQKVEFLVSFYNNEISEKSEIFDDQFSVERPDGSNFTLKIRSTKLEDSAMYFCASSEPGGYEQYFGPGTRLTVT.

CDR3 sequence reads: CSARYAAGYTF. CDR3 sequence (DNA): TGCAGTGCTAGATACGCGGCGGGCTACACCTTC. The V call is TRBV20-1, the J call TRBJ1-2; D remains ambiguous. Germline V gives CDR1 DFQATT, CDR2 SNEGSKA (reference sequence). With 2 bases removed from V and 8 bases from J, the gap between germline ends came to 9 bases. CDR3 length: 11 amino acids.

The V gene is TRBV15, the J gene TRBJ1-5, with D unclear. This CDR3 spans 17 amino acids. V lost 0 bases to trimming and J lost 3 bases, with 15 bases between them. Germline CDR1 reads LNHNV; CDR2 reads YYDKDF (reference sequence). CDR3 in DNA: TGTGCCACCAGCAGAGACGGAGGGTTGGGGAACAATCAGCCCCAGCATTTT. Residues: CATSRDGGLGNNQPQHF.

The V call is TRBV19, the J call TRBJ1-2; the D is unclear. Trimming pared 7 bases from V and 0 bases from J, leaving 15 bases between. Per germline, CDR1 LNHDA and CDR2 SQIVND (reference sequence). The CDR3 is 15 residues long. The CDR3 loop is CASTSSGSSNYGYTF. The CDR3 region has the DNA TGTGCCAGTACCTCTTCCGGGTCCTCTAACTATGGCTACACCTTC.

The chain has TRBV25-1 and TRBJ2-3, with 7 positions matching TRBD2. Germline V gene data show CDR1 as MGHDK and CDR2 as SYGVNS. V trimming: 0 bases; J trimming: 1 base; junction bases outside the gene matches: 4. The CDR3 length is 16 residues. CDR3 nucleotides: TGTGCCAGCAGTGAATATGGGCTAGCGGGCACAGATACGCAGTATTTT. The encoded protein is CASSEYGLAGTDTQYF. Based on the CDR3 plus reference TRBV25-1 and TRBJ2-3, the full variable domain is EADIYQTPRYLVIGTGKKITLECSQTMGHDKMYWYQQDPGMELHLIHYSYGVNSTEKGDLSSESTVSRIRTEHFPLTLESARPSHTSQYLCASSEYGLAGTDTQYFGPGTRLTVL.

The rearrangement uses TRBV23-1 and TRBJ1-6; 8 nucleotides line up with TRBD1. TRBV23-1 is sorted into the ORF group, with uncertain function. The CDR3 sequence is 16 residues long. With 4 bases clipped from V and 5 bases from J, the junction kept 7 bases outside the gene matches. In DNA, the CDR3 is TGCGCCAGCAGTCCGTTGGACAGGGTCAATAATTCACCCCTCCACTTT. It is translated as CASSPLDRVNNSPLHF.

The CDR3, as DNA: TGTGCCAGCAGCGTAGGGGACAGGGGACTCGCCGAGCAGTACTTC. It translates to CASSVGDRGLAEQYF. J is TRBJ2-7 and V is TRBV9, with TRBD1 identical over 10 bases. The CDR3 sequence is 15 residues long. CDR1 is SGDLS, CDR2 YYNGEE, per germline. Trimming at V came to 0 bases and at J to 6 bases, leaving 6 bases not matched to a gene.

The chain recombines TRBV11-2 with TRBJ1-2; D is possibly TRBD1 (5 bases). Germline loops: CDR1 SGHAT, CDR2 FQNNGV. V was trimmed by 4 bases and J by 8 bases, leaving 14 bases between them. The length of the CDR3 is 13 residues. The CDR3 DNA reads as TGTGCCAGCAGCTCCCGACAGATTTTCGGCTACACCTTC. Protein sequence: CASSSRQIFGYTF.

The chain combines TRBV27 with TRBJ1-2; no clear D gene. Germline assignment: CDR1 MNHEY and CDR2 SMNVEV (reference sequence). The V and J ends lost 11 bases and 9 bases respectively, with 22 bases between them. The CDR3 contains 13 residues. The CDR3 protein is CAGILRSLGCYTF. The CDR3 DNA sequence: TGTGCCGGAATTCTGAGGTCCCTCGGGTGCTACACCTTC.

The chain couples TRBV19 to TRBJ2-1, with 7 bases fitting TRBD2. Germline assignment: CDR1 LNHDA and CDR2 SQIVND (reference sequence). The trim removed 4 bases at V and 3 bases at J, leaving 9 bases unmatched. CDR3 size: 16 residues. DNA of the CDR3: TGTGCCAGTAGTAAGATCAGCGGGGCAAACTACAATGAGCAGTTCTTC. This sequence encodes CASSKISGANYNEQFF.

The V and J genes are TRBV7-3 and TRBJ2-7; D is uncertain. The V end was cut by 0 bases, the J end by 5 bases, with 14 bases between. Germline CDR1 is SGHTA and CDR2 is FQGTGA. CDR3 length equals 15 residues. The CDR3 DNA reads TGTGCCAGCAGCTTAACGTCCCCGGTGGAGAACGAGCAGTACTTC. Its protein is CASSLTSPVENEQYF.

This sequence joins TRBV5-1 and TRBJ2-2; perhaps TRBD2 as D (6 bases). Germline CDR1 SGHRS, CDR2 YFSETQ. Trimming left V 4 bases short and J 2 bases short, with 9 bases between. The CDR3 is 14 residues long. CDR3 coding DNA: TGCGCCAGCAGCCGGCGGGATAACACCGGGGAGCTGTTTTTT. It is translated as CASSRRDNTGELFF. The full variable domain, its missing parts supplied by reference TRBV5-1 and TRBJ2-2, is KAGVTQTPRYLIKTRGQQVTLSCSPISGHRSVSWYQQTPGQGLQFLFEYFSETQRNKGNFPGRFSGRQFSNSRSEMNVSTLELGDSALYLCASSRRDNTGELFFGEGSRLTVL.

This chain connects TRBV30 to TRBJ2-3, with TRBD1 identical over 9 bases. Germline CDR1 GTSNPN, CDR2 SVGIG (reference sequence). Trimming took 2 bases from V and 4 from J; bases not matched to a gene: 13. The CDR3 spans 17 residues. This CDR3 reads CAWSSGAGQGFADTQYF. CDR3 in DNA: TGTGCCTGGAGTTCCGGAGCCGGACAGGGGTTCGCAGATACGCAGTATTTT.

The V and J genes are TRBV11-2 and TRBJ2-1; 9 bases fit TRBD1. V was clipped by 5 bases and J by 7 bases; unmatched bases: 12. Germline V gives CDR1 SGHAT, CDR2 FQNNGV. The CDR3 is 16 amino acids. DNA of the CDR3: TGTGCCAGCAGCCCCACCAGGGACAGGGTACTTAATGAGCAGTTCTTC. This sequence encodes CASSPTRDRVLNEQFF. Based on the CDR3 plus reference TRBV11-2 and TRBJ2-1, the full variable domain is EAGVAQSPRYKIIEKRQSVAFWCNPISGHATLYWYQQILGQGPKLLIQFQNNGVVDDSQLPKDRFSAERLKGVDSTLKIQPAKLEDSAVYLCASSPTRDRVLNEQFFGPGTRLTVL.

The genes are TRBV6-4 and TRBJ1-2; no clear D. There are 12 residues in the CDR3. CDR1 and CDR2 from the germline V gene are MRHNA and SNTAGT. Deletions cut 4 bases from V and 4 bases from J, with 7 bases between. The CDR3 sequence: CASSVTLYGYTF. As DNA, the CDR3 is TGTGCCAGCAGTGTGACTCTCTATGGCTACACCTTC.

The chain carries TRBV9 and TRBJ2-2; TRBD2 matches at 14 bases. In germline, CDR1 is SGDLS, CDR2 YYNGEE. V was clipped by 3 bases and J by 4 bases; unmatched bases: 5. The CDR3 totals 17 residues. CDR3 amino acids: CASSAGLAGGLTGELFF. The CDR3 DNA follows: TGTGCCAGCAGCGCTGGACTAGCGGGGGGCCTCACCGGGGAGCTGTTTTTT.

The chain links TRBV28 to TRBJ1-5; 9 bases line up with TRBD1. Unmatched junction bases numbered 4, after V lost 8 bases and J lost 5 bases. The length of the CDR3 is 13 residues. The germline V gene encodes CDR1 MDHEN and CDR2 SYDVKM. This chain's CDR3 is CASGGQGYQPQHF. The CDR3 DNA follows: TGTGCCAGCGGGGGACAGGGTTATCAGCCCCAGCATTTT.

The chain joins TRBV7-3 to TRBJ1-1, with D unclear. V shed 1 base and J shed 3 bases, with 6 bases lying between them. There are 13 residues in the CDR3. The germline gives CDR1 SGHTA, CDR2 FQGTGA. CDR3 nucleotides: TGTGCCAGCAGCTTAAGTTCGGACACTGAAGCTTTCTTT. Translation gives CASSLSSDTEAFF.

This chain connects TRBV5-8 to TRBJ2-3; 7 nucleotides line up with TRBD1. Germline CDR1 is SGHTS and CDR2 is YDEGEE. Trimming cost V 4 bases and J 4 bases; bases outside gene matches: 6. The length of the CDR3 is 14 residues. CDR3 in DNA: TGTGCCAGCAGCAGAGACAGGGTAGCAGATACGCAGTATTTT. Translation: CASSRDRVADTQYF.